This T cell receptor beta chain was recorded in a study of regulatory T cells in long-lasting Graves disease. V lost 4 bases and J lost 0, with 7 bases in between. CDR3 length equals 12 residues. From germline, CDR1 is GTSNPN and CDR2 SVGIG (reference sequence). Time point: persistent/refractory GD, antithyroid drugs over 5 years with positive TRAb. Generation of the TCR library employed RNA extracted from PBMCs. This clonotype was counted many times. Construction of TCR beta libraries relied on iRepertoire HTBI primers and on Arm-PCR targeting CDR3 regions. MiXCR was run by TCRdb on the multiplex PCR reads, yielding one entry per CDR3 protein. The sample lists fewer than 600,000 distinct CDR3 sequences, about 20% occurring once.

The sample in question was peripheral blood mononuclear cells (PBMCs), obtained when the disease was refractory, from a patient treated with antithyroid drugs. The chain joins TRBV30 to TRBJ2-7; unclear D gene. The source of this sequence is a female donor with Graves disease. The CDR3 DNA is TGTGCCTGGACTAGAAGCTCCTACGAGCAGTACTTC. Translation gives CAWTRSSYEQYF.